This passage covers 8 T cell receptor beta chains from one sample sequenced in a study of CD8 T cells in ankylosing spondylitis. TCRdb reprocessed the 5' RACE reads with MiXCR, giving one entry per CDR3 protein. Of hundreds of thousands of distinct CDR3 sequences in the sample, 25% to 30% were seen once. These receptors are not linked to any known antigen. Findings of the study overall: What seemed typical of ankylosing spondylitis blood was a TCR beta motif built from 8 or 9 highly homologous variants.

The specimen was blood, either unsorted or a sorted T cell fraction (not recorded which). These receptors originate from a male donor with ankylosing spondylitis.

This sequence joins TRBV12-3 or TRBV12-4 and TRBJ1-2, with 9 bases aligning to TRBD1. The CDR3 loop spans 17 amino acids. The V gene end was trimmed by 3 bases and the J gene end by 4 bases; junction bases not matched to a gene: 12. CDR3 region: CASSLWGDRETLYGYTF. The DNA for the CDR3 is TGTGCCAGCAGTTTGTGGGGGGACAGGGAGACTCTCTATGGCTACACCTTC.

The chain carries TRBV10-2 and TRBJ2-4, with 8 bases matching TRBD1. Unmatched junction bases numbered 8, after V lost 0 bases and J lost 4 bases. From germline, CDR1 is WSHSY and CDR2 SAAADI. The CDR3 contains 17 residues. The DNA for the CDR3 is TGCGCCAGCAGTGAGTCTGGCAGGGGGCGCGGGAAAAACATTCAGTACTTC. Protein: CASSESGRGRGKNIQYF.

The chain combines TRBV29-1 with TRBJ2-3, with 13 bases identical to TRBD2. CDR3 length: 13 residues. Germline lookup yields CDR1 SQVTM and CDR2 ANQGSEA. J was trimmed by 3 bases and V by 6 bases; bases with no gene match: 0. DNA of the CDR3: TGCAGCGTGACTAGCGGGAGGACAGATACGCAGTATTTT. It is translated as CSVTSGRTDTQYF.

There are a few counts of this clonotype. Here the CDR3 reads CSATNRDSNNEQFF. For the CDR3, the DNA is TGCAGTGCTACAAACCGGGACTCAAACAATGAGCAGTTCTTC. The rearrangement joins TRBV20-1 to TRBJ2-1, with D possibly matching TRBD2 (6 bases). Trimming shortened V by 4 bases and J by 5 bases, and 15 bases separated the two germline ends. Per the germline V gene, CDR1 is DFQATT and CDR2 is SNEGSKA (reference sequence). This CDR3 comprises 14 residues.

This chain uses TRBV5-1 with TRBJ2-5; D tentatively reads TRBD1 or TRBD2 (5 bases each). The CDR3 extends over 12 amino acids. Trimming pared 6 bases from V and 5 bases from J, leaving 11 bases between. Germline lookup yields CDR1 SGHRS and CDR2 YFSETQ. CDR3 sequence reads: CASMQGRETQYF. The CDR3 region has the DNA TGCGCCAGCATGCAGGGACGCGAGACCCAGTACTTC.

The rearrangement uses TRBV19 and TRBJ2-1; weak D call: TRBD2 (5 bases). Germline V gene sequence: CDR1 LNHDA, CDR2 SQIVND (reference sequence). The CDR3 loop spans 12 amino acids. Trimming took off 5 bases at V and 10 bases at J, with 12 bases between the two ends. CDR3 coding DNA: TGTGCCAGTAGTCCCGCTTTAGCGGAGCAGTTCTTC. Its protein product is CASSPALAEQFF.

The rearrangement joins TRBV10-1 to TRBJ1-2; D is unclear. Trimming shortened V by 0 bases and J by 10 bases, and 18 bases separated the two germline ends. Germline-derived CDR1 and CDR2 are WNHNN and SYGVQD (reference sequence). This CDR3 has 15 residues. DNA for the CDR3: TGCGCCAGCAGTGAGTCGGTGGGTCCCGCCTCGGACTACACCTTC. It is translated as CASSESVGPASDYTF.

The chain couples TRBV20-1 to TRBJ2-7; D not certain. Germline V lookup: CDR1 DFQATT, CDR2 SNEGSKA (reference sequence). CDR3 length: 14 amino acids. V lost 3 bases to trimming and J lost 2 bases, with 14 bases between them. The CDR3 DNA follows: TGCAGTGCTAGTGCCCCCTACCCCCCCTACGAGCAGTACGTC. It codes for CSASAPYPPYEQYV.